These T cell receptor beta chains were read from a single sample in a study of cytomegalovirus exposure and HLA in healthy donors. Sequenced by immunoSEQ multiplex PCR; TCRdb stores in-frame clones only, minus some. The data show around 210,000 clones, about 81% seen once. Sample: PBMCs. The source is a woman in her thirties or forties in good health and CMV-seronegative. CDR3s include the opening cysteine and the closing phenylalanine or tryptophan. The D gene is left open where the match is weak. Only part of the rows carry a size: once, few, many, or a class if the clone is expanded.

>TRBJ1-1|TRBV18|TRBD1|.
CASSPTGVTEAFF
TGTGCCAGCTCACCAACAGGGGTCACTGAAGCTTTCTTT
>TRBJ2-7|TRBV27|.|.
CASSGTPEPYEQYF
TGTGCCAGCAGTGGGACACCGGAGCCCTACGAGCAGTACTTC
>TRBJ1-3|TRBV2|.|.
CASSYSRSSGNTIYF
TGTGCCAGCAGTTACAGCCGGTCCTCTGGAAACACCATATATTTT
>TRBJ2-1|TRBV27|.|.
CASSLRGRSSGNEQFF
TGTGCCAGCAGTTTAAGGGGCCGATCTTCAGGCAATGAGCAGTTCTTC
>TRBJ2-7|TRBV2|TRBD1|.
CASSGQGARSYEQYF
TGTGCCAGCAGTGGACAGGGGGCCCGCTCCTACGAGCAGTACTTC
>TRBJ1-1|TRBV7-9|.|.
CASSPQDFEAFF
TGTGCCAGCAGCCCCCAGGATTTCGAAGCTTTCTTT
>TRBJ2-1|TRBV19|.|.
CASRLDISYNEQFF
TGTGCCAGTAGGTTGGACATCTCCTACAATGAGCAGTTCTTC
>TRBJ1-1|TRBV18|.|.
CASSPETANTEAFF
TGTGCCAGCTCACCAGAGACAGCTAACACTGAAGCTTTCTTT
>TRBJ2-3|TRBV30|.|few
CAWSVPRLFPDTQYF
TGTGCCTGGAGTGTCCCCCGACTATTTCCAGATACGCAGTATTTT
>TRBJ1-1|TRBV28|.|once
CASSYLQVNTEAFF
TGTGCCAGCAGTTATTTACAGGTGAACACTGAAGCTTTCTTT
>TRBJ1-1|TRBV5-1|.|few
CASSLQGTNTEAFF
TGCGCCAGCAGCTTGCAGGGGACGAACACTGAAGCTTTCTTT
>TRBJ1-1|TRBV30|.|.
CAWSGQSGTEAFF
TGTGCCTGGAGCGGCCAGTCAGGGACTGAAGCTTTCTTT
>TRBJ1-3|TRBV28|.|.
CASSLGHLNTIYF
TGTGCCAGCAGTTTGGGGCATCTCAACACCATATATTTT
>TRBJ2-2|TRBV4-2|.|.
CASSQGFSGRGIAGELFF
TGTGCCAGCAGCCAAGGTTTTTCCGGAAGGGGGATCGCCGGGGAGCTGTTTTTT
>TRBJ2-7|TRBV2|TRBD1|.
CASRGGQGDLFSSYEQYF
TGTGCCAGCAGGGGGGGACAGGGGGATTTGTTTAGCTCCTACGAGCAGTACTTC
>TRBJ1-1|TRBV27|.|.
CASSLSANTEAFF
TGTGCCAGCAGTTTATCAGCTAACACTGAAGCTTTCTTT
>TRBJ1-1|TRBV20-1|.|.
CSARRVTEAFF
TGCAGTGCTAGGAGGGTCACTGAAGCTTTCTTT
>TRBJ2-2|TRBV2|.|.
CASSEDSQPANTGELFF
TGTGCCAGCAGTGAAGATTCACAGCCCGCGAACACCGGGGAGCTGTTTTTT
>TRBJ1-3|TRBV7-6|TRBD1|.
CASSLTGGSGNTIYF
TGTGCCAGCAGCCTTACAGGGGGTTCTGGAAACACCATATATTTT
>TRBJ2-1|TRBV5-4|TRBD2|.
CASSSGTSGRLDEQFF
TGTGCCAGCAGCTCCGGGACTAGCGGGAGATTAGATGAGCAGTTCTTC
>TRBJ2-1|TRBV27|TRBD2|once
CASSILAGAVNEQFF
TGTGCCAGCAGTATCTTAGCGGGAGCGGTCAATGAGCAGTTCTTC
>TRBJ1-1|TRBV19|.|.
CASSPRQRTEAFF
TGTGCCAGTAGTCCGCGACAGCGAACTGAAGCTTTCTTT
>TRBJ1-1|TRBV19|.|.
CASYGTVRTEAFF
TGTGCCAGTTATGGCACGGTGAGGACTGAAGCTTTCTTT
>TRBJ1-5|TRBV7-8|TRBD1|.
CASRQGAWQPQHF
TGTGCCAGCCGACAGGGGGCCTGGCAGCCCCAGCATTTT
>TRBJ2-7|TRBV5-4|.|.
CAMRSGHSSYEQYF
TGTGCCATGAGAAGCGGGCATAGTTCCTACGAGCAGTACTTC
>TRBJ2-7|TRBV29-1|.|.
CSVEGGQFTEQYF
TGCAGCGTTGAGGGGGGACAGTTTACAGAGCAGTACTTC
>TRBJ1-1|TRBV27|TRBD1|.
CASSLSIRQGRTEAFF
TGTGCCAGCAGTTTATCGATTAGACAGGGGAGGACTGAAGCTTTCTTT
>TRBJ1-2|TRBV28|.|few
CASSLSGKVYGYTF
TGTGCCAGCAGTTTATCAGGGAAGGTCTATGGCTACACCTTC
>TRBJ2-3|TRBV9|TRBD2|.
CASSPLTSTITDTQYF
TGTGCCAGCAGCCCGTTGACTAGCACTATCACAGATACGCAGTATTTT
>TRBJ1-1|TRBV29-1|.|.
CSVLIRGARGSTEAFF
TGCAGCGTTCTAATTCGGGGGGCGCGGGGTAGCACTGAAGCTTTCTTT
>TRBJ1-2|TRBV30|TRBD1|.
CALFDRDRGNYGYTF
TGTGCACTCTTTGATCGGGACAGGGGGAACTATGGCTACACCTTC
>TRBJ2-3|TRBV27|TRBD2|once
CASRPLAGITDTQYF
TGTGCCAGCAGACCGCTAGCGGGGATAACAGATACGCAGTATTTT
>TRBJ2-5|TRBV27|.|.
CASSHHQGMMETQYF
TGTGCCAGCAGTCACCACCAGGGAATGATGGAGACCCAGTACTTC
>TRBJ1-1|TRBV6-5|.|.
CASSYWGGETEAFF
TGTGCCAGCAGTTACTGGGGAGGGGAAACTGAAGCTTTCTTT
>TRBJ2-7|TRBV7-2|.|.
CASSPIRDMPLGQYF
TGTGCCAGCAGCCCCATCCGGGACATGCCACTTGGGCAGTACTTC
>TRBJ1-2|TRBV5-8|TRBD1|.
CASSPGQGNYGYTF
TGTGCCAGCAGTCCCGGACAGGGGAACTATGGCTACACCTTC
>TRBJ2-1|TRBV6-5|.|.
CASRRLVYNEQFF
TGTGCCAGCCGTCGACTTGTGTACAATGAGCAGTTCTTC
>TRBJ1-1|TRBV19|.|.
CASLAGKMNTEAFF
TGTGCCAGCCTGGCAGGGAAGATGAACACTGAAGCTTTCTTT